Shown below are 22 T cell receptor beta chains from a single sample sequenced in a study of T cell changes during pregnancy in multiple sclerosis. The table came from immunoSEQ multiplex PCR; TCRdb's copy has only in-frame clones and leaves some out. The sample lists some 74,000 clones, 80% to 95% occurring once. The sample was peripheral blood, taken after pregnancy. The receptors were gathered from a female donor in good health, enrolled as a control in a pregnancy study.

The V call is TRBV5-1, the J call TRBJ2-1; 7 positions agree with TRBD2. Germline trimming cut 0 bases from V and 10 bases from J; bases unmatched to any gene: 4. This CDR3 region has 13 residues. Germline-derived CDR1 and CDR2 are SGHRS and YFSETQ. As DNA, the CDR3 is TGCGCCAGCAGCTTGGCGCAGGGAGGGGAGCAGTTCTTC. The encoded protein is CASSLAQGGEQFF.

This rearrangement joins TRBV18 to TRBJ1-2; D might be TRBD1 (5 bases). CDR3 length: 12 amino acids. Trimming left V 4 bases short and J 6 bases short, with 9 bases between. Germline CDR1 KGHSH, CDR2 LQKENI. The CDR3 nucleotides read TGTGCCAGCTCACAAACAGGAGATGGCTACACCTTC. The encoded protein is CASSQTGDGYTF.

V and J are TRBV5-6 and TRBJ2-7; D not resolved. Trimming stripped 3 bases from V and 3 bases from J, with 7 bases between. There are 12 residues in the CDR3. Looked up from germline, CDR1 is SGHDT and CDR2 is YYEEEE. Here the CDR3 DNA reads TGTGCCAGCAGCTCACAGAACTACGAGCAGTACTTC. It translates to CASSSQNYEQYF.

V gene TRBV28 combines with J gene TRBJ2-3; 10 nucleotides agree with TRBD1. The CDR3 is 15 amino acids. The germline V gene encodes CDR1 MDHEN and CDR2 SYDVKM. The V gene end was trimmed by 6 bases and the J gene end by 9 bases; junction bases not matched to a gene: 12. The CDR3 nucleotides are TGTGCCAGCAGCAGCCGGGACAGGGGACCCCAGACGCAGTATTTT. Its protein product is CASSSRDRGPQTQYF.

As regards this clone: The same CDR3 also results from other DNA sequences found in this sample. The rearrangement joins TRBV28 to TRBJ1-1; D uncertain. This CDR3 comprises 13 residues. Trimming took off 2 bases at V and 1 base at J, with 5 bases between the two ends. Per the germline V gene, CDR1 is MDHEN and CDR2 is SYDVKM. In DNA form, the CDR3 reads TGTGCCAGCAGTTTAGCGGGGAACACTGAAGCTTTCTTT. Its translation is CASSLAGNTEAFF.

V gene TRBV18 combines with J gene TRBJ1-3; D perhaps matches TRBD1 (6 bases). V was pared by 8 bases and J by 0 bases, with 14 bases between. From germline, CDR1 is KGHSH and CDR2 LQKENI. The CDR3 sequence is 15 residues long. Written as DNA, the CDR3 is TGTGCCAGCACTACCTTACAGGGCTCTGGAAACACCATATATTTT. It codes for CASTTLQGSGNTIYF. The full variable domain, its missing parts supplied by reference TRBV18 and TRBJ1-3, is NAGVMQNPRHLVRRRGQEARLRCSPMKGHSHVYWYRQLPEEGLKFMVYLQKENIIDESGMPKERFSAEFPKEGPSILRIQQVVRGDSAAYFCASTTLQGSGNTIYFGEGSWLTVV.

The count of this clone is one. The gene calls are TRBV7-9 and TRBJ2-7, with no clear D. V lost 5 bases, J lost 3 bases, and 5 bases lay in between. Germline V gives CDR1 SEHNR, CDR2 FQNEAQ (reference sequence). The CDR3 extends over 11 amino acids. In DNA form, the CDR3 reads TGTGCCAGCAGCCCAGGCTACGAGCAGTACTTC. This encodes CASSPGYEQYF. The whole variable domain, remainder taken from reference TRBV7-9 and TRBJ2-7, is DTGVSQNPRHKITKRGQNVTFRCDPISEHNRLYWYRQTLGQGPEFLTYFQNEAQLEKSRLLSDRFSAERPKGSFSTLEIQRTEQGDSAMYLCASSPGYEQYFGPGTRLTVT.

This clone was counted once. The V call is TRBV7-3, the J call TRBJ2-7, with D maybe TRBD1 (6 bases). The V end was cut by 5 bases, the J end by 5 bases, with 16 bases between. The CDR3 is made up of 14 amino acids. From germline, CDR1 is SGHTA and CDR2 FQGTGA. The CDR3 nucleotides are TGTGCCAGCAGCCTCACCGGGACATCGGACGAGCAGTACTTC. Translating it yields CASSLTGTSDEQYF.

The genes are TRBV5-1 and TRBJ2-2; TRBD1 is a possible D gene (6 bases). Germline CDR1 and CDR2: SGHRS and YFSETQ. The CDR3 extends over 16 amino acids. The ends were cut back, 4 bases at V and 0 bases at J, with 13 bases in the middle. The CDR3 here is CASSSNRVANTGELFF. CDR3 nucleotide sequence: TGCGCCAGCAGCAGCAACAGGGTCGCGAACACCGGGGAGCTGTTTTTT.

The chain is built from TRBV29-1 and TRBJ2-3; D is perhaps TRBD1 (6 bases). The length of the CDR3 is 14 residues. Germline CDR1 is SQVTM and CDR2 is ANQGSEA. The V and J ends lost 5 bases and 4 bases respectively, with 16 bases between them. The CDR3 reads CSVSARGFSDTQYF. CDR3 DNA: TGCAGCGTTTCCGCGAGGGGGTTCTCAGATACGCAGTATTTT.

V is TRBV7-9 and J is TRBJ2-1; 11 bases fit TRBD2. CDR3 size: 15 residues. In germline, CDR1 is SEHNR, CDR2 FQNEAQ (reference sequence). V dropped 2 bases and J dropped 7; count of bases not matched to a gene: 4. CDR3 DNA: TGTGCCAGCAGCTTACATAGCGGGGGGGCGAATGAGCAGTTCTTC. It specifies CASSLHSGGANEQFF.

The chain has TRBV6-6 and TRBJ2-5; maybe TRBD2 (6 bases). Trimming removed 2 bases at V and 1 base at J, with 14 bases between. Germline loops: CDR1 MNHNY, CDR2 SVGAGI (reference sequence). This CDR3 is 16 amino acids long. CDR3 region: CASSYGQNGGQETQYF. The CDR3 DNA sequence: TGTGCCAGCAGTTACGGACAAAACGGGGGCCAAGAGACCCAGTACTTC.

V usage is TRBV4-3 and J usage is TRBJ2-1; the D gene is possibly TRBD2 (6 bases). CDR1 is LGHNA and CDR2 is YSLEER in the germline V gene. Trimming removed 4 bases from V and 1 base from J, with 11 bases in between. This CDR3 contains 15 residues. CDR3 DNA: TGCGCCAGCAGCCGAGACGGGAGTTCCTACAATGAGCAGTTCTTC. Translating it yields CASSRDGSSYNEQFF.

The chain recombines TRBV7-9 with TRBJ1-5; no definite D call. Between the trimmed V and J ends, which lost 3 bases and 4 bases, there was a span of 10 bases. Germline CDR1 SEHNR, CDR2 FQNEAQ (reference sequence). The CDR3 has 14 amino acids. Here the CDR3 DNA reads TGTGCCAGCAGCTTTAACAGCCCTAATCAGCCCCAGCATTTT. It specifies CASSFNSPNQPQHF.

The chain has TRBV27 and TRBJ2-3; TRBD2 agrees at 8 bases. Trimming took 3 bases from V and 0 from J; bases not matched to a gene: 8. Germline V gives CDR1 MNHEY, CDR2 SMNVEV (reference sequence). CDR3 length equals 17 residues. This chain's CDR3 is CASSFRGGRTSTDTQYF. CDR3 nucleotides: TGTGCCAGCAGTTTCCGGGGGGGCCGGACCAGCACAGATACGCAGTATTTT.

Remarks on this clone: An end of the junction does not agree with germline; a read error may underlie this. The chain uses TRBV13 and TRBJ2-7; a possible D gene is TRBD1 (5 bases). Germline V gene data show CDR1 as PRHDT and CDR2 as FYEKMQ (reference sequence). This CDR3 has 11 amino acids. CDR3 DNA: TGTGCCAGCAGCGGGGCCTACGAGCAGTCCTTC. Its protein product is CASSGAYEQSF.

This clone appeared once. The chain couples TRBV5-1 to TRBJ2-7; 8 positions agree with TRBD2. The V and J ends lost 4 bases and 0 bases, in that order; junction bases with no gene match: 3. The CDR3 has 14 residues. Per germline, CDR1 SGHRS and CDR2 YFSETQ. In DNA, the CDR3 is TGCGCCAGCAGCCCGGGAGGGCCCTCCTACGAGCAGTACTTC. As protein: CASSPGGPSYEQYF.

The chain uses TRBV7-9 and TRBJ1-5; TRBD1 matches 8 bases. Germline loops: CDR1 SEHNR, CDR2 FQNEAQ (reference sequence). Trimming at V came to 5 bases and at J to 4 bases, leaving 10 bases not matched to a gene. This CDR3 has 16 amino acids. The chain's CDR3 is CASSTSGQGTNQPQHF. Here the CDR3 DNA reads TGTGCCAGCAGCACCTCAGGACAGGGAACAAATCAGCCCCAGCATTTT.

The rearrangement joins TRBV7-8 to TRBJ2-5, with 10 bases identical to TRBD1. CDR1 SGHVS and CDR2 FQNEAQ come from the germline V gene. The CDR3 extends over 15 amino acids. V was clipped by 5 bases and J by 3 bases; unmatched bases: 6. The CDR3 coding sequence is TGTGCCAGCAGCGCATGGGACAGGGGAGAAGAGACCCAGTACTTC. Protein product: CASSAWDRGEETQYF.

The CDR3 region is CASSFSIFQETQYF. CDR3 nucleotides: TGTGCCAGCAGCTTTAGTATCTTTCAAGAGACCCAGTACTTC. The chain recombines TRBV7-2 with TRBJ2-5; the D is unclear. The CDR3 sequence is 14 residues long. CDR1 is SGHTA, CDR2 FQGNSA, per germline. Deletions cut 3 bases from V and 2 bases from J, with 10 bases between.

V usage is TRBV5-1 and J usage is TRBJ1-4, with TRBD1 matching over 10 bases. The CDR3 has 15 amino acids. The V gene end was trimmed by 0 bases and the J gene end by 8 bases; junction bases not matched to a gene: 4. The germline V gene has CDR1 SGHRS and CDR2 YFSETQ. The CDR3 loop is CASSLEGQGWEKLFF. The CDR3 nucleotides are TGCGCCAGCAGCTTGGAGGGACAGGGGTGGGAAAAACTGTTTTTT.

The rearrangement joins TRBV7-2 to TRBJ1-2; no clear D gene. The length of the CDR3 is 11 residues. Germline CDR1 SGHTA, CDR2 FQGNSA. Deletions cut 11 bases from V and 3 bases from J, with 10 bases between. CDR3: CAVGEYYGYTF. The CDR3 bases are TGTGCCGTTGGGGAGTACTATGGCTACACCTTC. The full variable domain, with the rest looked up from reference TRBV7-2 and TRBJ1-2, is GAGVSQSPSNKVTEKGKDVELRCDPISGHTALYWYRQSLGQGLEFLIYFQGNSAPDKSGLPSDRFSAERTGGSVSTLTIQRTQQEDSAVYLCAVGEYYGYTFGSGTRLTVV.